This TCR beta chain was sequenced for a study of regulatory T cells in long-lasting Graves disease. At the level of the study: Antithyroid drugs had been given to newly diagnosed Graves' patients for under 3 months.

CDR1 MNHEY and CDR2 SVGEGT come from the germline V gene. This CDR3 contains 9 residues. Trimming removed 8 bases at V and 5 bases at J, with 4 bases between. In its sample, this clonotype was seen many times. Sample time point: newly diagnosed GD, antithyroid drugs for less than 3 months. PBMC RNA served as the TCR library source. Construction of the TCR beta libraries employed iRepertoire HTBI primers in conjunction with Arm-PCR of CDR3 regions. TCRdb processed the multiplex PCR reads anew with MiXCR; each CDR3 protein has one entry. The data contain about 560,000 distinct CDR3 sequences, around 15% of them singletons. These data were also filed under a second study, of T cells in Graves' hyperthyroidism and ophthalmopathy.

The chain links TRBV6-2 or TRBV6-3 to TRBJ2-7; D is unresolved. The source material was peripheral blood mononuclear cells (PBMCs), sampled at new diagnosis, from a patient treated with antithyroid drugs. This clonotype was sampled from a man between 18 and 29 years old with Graves disease. The CDR3 is CASDHEQYF. For the CDR3, the DNA is TGTGCCAGCGACCACGAGCAGTACTTC.